The entry below gives a single T cell receptor delta chain sequence along with its context. A much larger clone lies a single base off, so this may be a read error. Other DNA sequences in the sample encode the same CDR3. The data stem from a study of gamma-delta chains in newborns, infants, children. Study information: Innate gammadelta T cells reportedly expand polyclonally right after birth, driven by microbial exposure, per the title.

The germline V gene encodes CDR1 GEAIGNYY and CDR2 EKD. The CDR3 spans 16 residues. TCRdb re-processed the reads using CATT. Of more than 14,000 delta-chain clones detected, 7% to 7.5% appear once; the ten largest clones hold under 25%. The origin of this receptor is a child who was a newborn, infant or young child, either healthy, febrile or measles-vaccinated (not recorded which). Sequencing used blood. The gene calls are TRDV2 and TRDJ3, with D maybe TRDD3 (6 bases). CDR3: CACDTVDTRDTRQMFF. The CDR3 coding sequence is TGTGCCTGCGACACCGTGGATACTCGGGACACCCGACAGATGTTTTTC.